This T cell receptor beta chain originates from a study of cytomegalovirus exposure and HLA in healthy donors. General study findings and limits: The study recorded over 150 TCR beta chains that were cytomegalovirus-associated.

This CDR3 spans 16 amino acids. Note on this clone: Its antigen is as yet unknown.

The PCR had 60 Vbeta and 13 Jbeta primers. The method was immunoSEQ multiplex PCR; TCRdb's version includes in-frame clones alone and lacks a portion of them. This table holds a few hundred thousand clones, 92% found once. The clonotype originates from a girl aged 2-10 years in good health and CMV-seronegative. V is TRBV21-1 and J is TRBJ2-7; TRBD1 reflects the table's D call only, with no check against the DNA. TRBV21-1 is an annotated pseudogene. The sequencing input was PBMCs. Here the CDR3 reads CASSPSQGTGAYEQYF. The CDR3 region has the DNA TGTGCCAGCAGCCCGTCCCAAGGGACAGGAGCCTACGAGCAGTACTTC.